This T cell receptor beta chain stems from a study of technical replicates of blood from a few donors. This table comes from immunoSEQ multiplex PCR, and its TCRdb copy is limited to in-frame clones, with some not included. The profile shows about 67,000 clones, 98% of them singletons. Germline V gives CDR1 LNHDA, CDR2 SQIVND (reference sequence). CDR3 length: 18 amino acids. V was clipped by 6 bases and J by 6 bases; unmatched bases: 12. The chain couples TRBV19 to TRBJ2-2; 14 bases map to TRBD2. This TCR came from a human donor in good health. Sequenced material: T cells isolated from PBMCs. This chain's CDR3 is CASSDRLAGGPIAGELFF. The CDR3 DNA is TGTGCCAGTAGCGACAGACTAGCGGGGGGGCCGATCGCCGGGGAGCTGTTTTTT.